This TCR beta chain was captured by sequencing in a study of human T cells and chemical hapten exposure. TCRdb processed the RACE reads anew with MiXCR; each CDR3 protein has one entry. The sample yields around 100,000 distinct CDR3 sequences, more than 9.5% seen once. This clonotype was observed many times. Trimming left V 2 bases short and J 4 bases short, with 18 bases between. Germline V gene data show CDR1 as KGHSH and CDR2 as LQKENI. This CDR3 spans 17 amino acids. Sample time point: patch test 1, 2 weeks after DPC sensitization. Treatment denoted: therapeutic diphenylcyclopropenone sensitization with weekly scalp DPC. Blood sampling preceded each patch test application. The donor pool consisted of alopecia patients aged 18 to 70 years, considered suitable for DPC.

The source material was whole blood, sampled in connection with sensitization to the hapten diphenylcyclopropenone (DPC). The chain uses TRBV18 and TRBJ2-1; D not resolved. This TCR was recovered from a woman aged 40 to 55 with alopecia areata. Some clones in this sample may be carry-over from other donors' samples. The CDR3 DNA reads as TGTGCCAGCTCACCAAAAATAGGCGATATTACGTACAATGAGCAGTTCTTC. As protein: CASSPKIGDITYNEQFF.